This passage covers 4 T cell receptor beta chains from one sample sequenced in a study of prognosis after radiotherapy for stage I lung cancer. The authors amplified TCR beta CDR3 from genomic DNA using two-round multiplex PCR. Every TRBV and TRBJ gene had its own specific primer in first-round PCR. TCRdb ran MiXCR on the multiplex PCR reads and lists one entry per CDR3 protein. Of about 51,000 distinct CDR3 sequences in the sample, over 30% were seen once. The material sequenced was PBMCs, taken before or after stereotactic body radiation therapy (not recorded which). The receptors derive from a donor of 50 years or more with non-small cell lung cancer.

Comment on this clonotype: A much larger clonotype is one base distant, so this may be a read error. CDR3 in amino acids: CASILSGRGPTEAFF. For the CDR3, the DNA is TGTGCCAGCATTTTAAGTGGTAGGGGGCCCACTGAAGCTTTCTTT. This chain uses TRBV28 with TRBJ1-1; 7 nucleotides align to TRBD1. The CDR3 is made up of 15 amino acids. Germline V lookup: CDR1 MDHEN, CDR2 SYDVKM.

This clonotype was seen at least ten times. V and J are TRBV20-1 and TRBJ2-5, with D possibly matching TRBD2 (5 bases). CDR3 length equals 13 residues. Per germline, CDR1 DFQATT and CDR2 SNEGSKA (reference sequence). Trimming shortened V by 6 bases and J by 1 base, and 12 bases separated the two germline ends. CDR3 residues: CSALTGIQETQYF. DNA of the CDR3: TGCAGTGCCCTTACGGGGATCCAAGAGACCCAGTACTTC.

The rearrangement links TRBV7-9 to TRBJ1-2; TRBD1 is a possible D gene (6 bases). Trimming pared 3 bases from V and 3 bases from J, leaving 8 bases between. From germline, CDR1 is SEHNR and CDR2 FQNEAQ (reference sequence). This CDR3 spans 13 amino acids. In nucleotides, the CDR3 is TGTGCCAGCAGCTTGGGGGCAGACTATGGCTACACCTTC. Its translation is CASSLGADYGYTF. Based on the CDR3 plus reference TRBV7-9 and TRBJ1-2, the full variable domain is DTGVSQNPRHKITKRGQNVTFRCDPISEHNRLYWYRQTLGQGPEFLTYFQNEAQLEKSRLLSDRFSAERPKGSFSTLEIQRTEQGDSAMYLCASSLGADYGYTFGSGTRLTVV.

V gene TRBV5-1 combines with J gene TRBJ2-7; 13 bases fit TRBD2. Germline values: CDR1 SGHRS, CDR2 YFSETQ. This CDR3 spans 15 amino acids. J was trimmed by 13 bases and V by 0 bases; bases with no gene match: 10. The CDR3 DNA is TGCGCCAGCAGCTTGGGAGGCGGACTAGCGGGAGATAGATACTTC. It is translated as CASSLGGGLAGDRYF. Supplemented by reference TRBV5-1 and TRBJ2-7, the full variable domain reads KAGVTQTPRYLIKTRGQQVTLSCSPISGHRSVSWYQQTPGQGLQFLFEYFSETQRNKGNFPGRFSGRQFSNSRSEMNVSTLELGDSALYLCASSLGGGLAGDRYFGPGTRLTVT.